This record covers a single TCR beta chain. As yet, its antigen is unknown. Lacking the conserved final phenylalanine or tryptophan, this CDR3 likely reflects a read error. It was genomic DNA that served as the template for profiling TCR beta VDJ and CDR3. Using its own MiXCR run on the reads, TCRdb lists one record per CDR3 protein. Of over 35,000 distinct CDR3 sequences listed, 68% are singletons. This sample was taken from a study of CD8+CD57+ T cells in acquired aplastic anemia. On the study more broadly: Isolated CD4+ and CD8+ cells, once sorted, yielded DNA averaging roughly 3 ug. On average, healthy donors gave 8.5 million to 13 million reads for CD4+ cells. Notes on the study in general: Patients and controls had in common some 30 CD8+ CDR3 sequences.

Sequencing input: sorted CD4+, CD8+, or CD8+CD57+ T cells (not recorded which) from PBMCs. The TCR originated in a human donor in good health, serving as a control.

CDR3 residues: CAISEGQRIYGYTS. CDR3 in DNA: TGTGCCATCAGTGAGGGACAGAGGATTTATGGCTACACCTCC. The rearrangement links TRBV10-3 to TRBJ1-2; possible D gene TRBD1, 6 bases. The CDR3 is made up of 14 amino acids. Trimming pared 2 bases from V and 5 bases from J, leaving 12 bases between. Looked up from germline, CDR1 is ENHRY and CDR2 is SYGVKD.